The present TCR beta chain was sequenced within a study of identical twins. V shed 7 bases, J shed 2 bases, and the junction held 2 bases outside the gene matches. The CDR3 extends over 12 amino acids. TCRdb passed the 5' RACE reads through MiXCR, listing each CDR3 protein once. The profile covers hundreds of thousands of distinct CDR3 sequences, with 20% to 25% appearing a single time and about 2.7% taken by the ten largest. This sample also belongs to another study, concerning T cells expressing NK-cell markers. Per that study: In several experiments, an anti-gamma-delta TCR antibody restricted sorting to alpha-beta TCR T cells.

The rearrangement links TRBV12-3 or TRBV12-4 to TRBJ2-7, with 7 bases identical to TRBD2. Sample: CD4+ T cells sorted from blood. The TCR was taken from a woman younger than 35 in good health. Written as DNA, the CDR3 is TGTGCCAGCACCAGCGGGACCTACGAGCAGTACTTC. The encoded protein is CASTSGTYEQYF.